This T cell receptor (beta chain) is drawn from a study of control samples from healthy donors and cancer patients. Using immunoSEQ multiplex PCR, the repertoire was profiled, and TCRdb retains in-frame clones only, with some absent. The data hold some 99,000 clones, with roughly 90% observed a single time. Sequencing used blood. This sequence was found in a woman aged 50 to 65 in good health.

CDR3 sequence (DNA): TGTGCCAGTAGCCCCAACCCCGGATGGAGCGCAGATACGCAGTATTTT. Protein product: CASSPNPGWSADTQYF. The chain has TRBV19 and TRBJ2-3; unclear D gene. Germline loops: CDR1 LNHDA, CDR2 SQIVND (reference sequence). This CDR3 has 16 residues. Between the trimmed V and J ends, which lost 6 bases and 4 bases, there was a span of 20 bases.